This T cell receptor beta chain comes out of a study of blood T cell repertoires in COVID-19. Libraries were prepared by immunoSEQ multiplex PCR; TCRdb keeps only in-frame clonotypes and omits some of them. This table holds 200,000 to 300,000 clones, 81% found once. In Seattle, patients joined the study during active infection and were tracked longitudinally. Sequenced: peripheral blood. This TCR came from a woman of 80 years or more with COVID-19, enrolled during active disease.

The CDR3 is CASSQRTSGRATDTQYF. The CDR3, as DNA: TGTGCCAGCAGCCAGCGGACTAGCGGGAGGGCGACAGATACGCAGTATTTT. The chain joins TRBV3-1 (or the pseudogene TRBV3-2) to TRBJ2-3; TRBD2 aligns across 15 bases. CDR1 is LGHDT and CDR2 is YNNKEL in the germline V gene (reference sequence). The junction had 4 bases not matched to a gene; V was cut back by 3 bases and J by 3 bases. This CDR3 has 17 residues.